The present T cell receptor (beta chain) was sequenced within a study of shared clonotypes between healthy human individuals (dated by TCRdb to 2019 to 2021). A note on the overall study: The cohort comprised a couple of women and a few men aged 18 to 49 years. Leukapheresis yielded between about 0.94 and 10 billion PBMCs per donor. Different laboratories and diverse techniques were used to prepare libraries and sequence TCR repertoires, to increase sequencing depth and limit assay-specific biases. Per donor, three plates each were used for CD4 naive and CD4 memory, two for CD8 naive, and one for CD8 memory. Blood TCR repertoires of a handful of healthy adults were deeply sequenced to estimate repertoire size and the extent of clonotype sharing between individuals. The study at large found these results: The genetic and exposure-history diversity represented was limited by the small number of donors. Across several donors, 4.5% to 6.5% of naive CD4, around 3.5% of naive CD8, about 2% of memory CD4, and over 0.35% of memory CD8 clonotypes were shared. Even with the large sequencing depth, rarefaction of the sorted-subset datasets indicated that sequencing was incomplete. Pairwise subsampling indicated that sequencing depth was expected to affect the degree of clonotype sharing among donors. Sampling was restricted to blood, and TCR repertoires in tissue are likely to differ from TCR repertoires in blood. Compared with non-shared clonotypes, the clonotypes found in all four sorted-subset donors had higher generation probabilities. Naive subsets generally had larger estimated clonotype richness than memory subsets did.

CD8 naive samples were obtained by positive selection for CCR7 among CD45RO-negative cells, yielding a CD45RA+CCR7+ population from which TemRA cells were excluded. The donors were healthy, HIV-negative adults who had no recently reported acute infections or vaccinations. All donors were Caucasian adults living in Nashville, Tennessee, USA. Blood was obtained by leukapheresis, after which PBMCs were separated by Ficoll-Histopaque density gradient centrifugation and cryopreserved in liquid nitrogen vapor phase. Analytical flow cytometry was used to check the purity and quantity of each magnetically sorted T cell population. Genomic DNA was isolated from each sorted fraction and quantified by UV absorbance on a Nanodrop 2000c. As concerns this clone: Its antigen is not yet known. No base quality values were provided; no much bigger clone lies one nucleotide off.

Ends trimmed: V by 0 bases, J by 3 bases; bases unmatched to a gene: 8. CDR3 length: 16 amino acids, cysteine to phenylalanine. Only the CDR3 portion is preserved as DNA: 48 bases, with reading frame beginning at the first base. For CDR1 and CDR2, the germline V gene (reference sequence) lists MNHEY and SMNVEV. Using the deep immunoSEQ assay, multiplex PCR amplified TCR CDR3 regions from genomic DNA. Extracted genomic DNA from each cell subset was distributed evenly across all wells of several immunoSEQ 96-well plates, and each plate was treated as a replicate. For sorted subsets, 200 to 250 ng of genomic DNA, equivalent to around 29,000 T cell genomes, went into each replicate PCR. The purified libraries were quantified using a Qubit 3.0 fluorometer, sized with a Bioanalyzer 2100, and then quantified again using the KAPA Library Quantification kit. Every immunoSEQ 96-well plate was sequenced on a dedicated single-read 150-cycle Illumina NextSeq 550 flow cell. From the authors' description of their analysis: Because only junctional sequences without quality scores were contained in the immunoSEQ output, filtering matching that applied to full-length reads could not be performed. Sequences were annotated with PyIR, a Python wrapper for IgBLAST v1.9, and V/J genes and CDR3 were assigned using IMGT germline references. Reads were filtered out if the reads had weak V/J assignments (E-value above 1e-6), no CDR3, stop codons, out-of-frame junctions, or ambiguous translated residues. V3J clonotypes were defined as sequences sharing an identical inferred V gene, J gene, and CDR3 amino acid sequence. The percentage overlap between two repertoires was calculated by dividing the number of shared unique clonotypes by the size of the smaller repertoire. Richness of each repertoire was evaluated using RTK rarefaction, the Chao1 estimator, and Recon v2.1 estimates of unobserved clonotypes. For all TCRbeta clonotypes obtained by the gDNA method from a few donors, generation probabilities were computed with OLGA. Here the immuneACCESS table is served through TCRdb, limited to in-frame sequences with V and J called. Missing clones are a known gap in these copies; in checked studies unresolved V genes cover under half, and the rest lacks a known reason. D and trimming were read from the DNA, whereas the V and J calls and clone size are those reported in that table. The sample table contains approximately 2,200,000 clones; only one count was recorded for 85% to 95% of them. In total, the top ten clones hold 1.5% to 2% of the sample.

The V and J genes are TRBV27 and TRBJ2-7, with 7 middle bases fitting TRBD2. The receptor was derived from a man younger than 30 in good health. Some clones in this sample may be carry-over from other donors' samples. Material for sequencing was naive CD8+ T cells from PBMCs. The cell subset or site label here, explained by the study, means: CD45RA+CCR7+. CDR3 reads: CASSLSGGEGRYEQYF. The sequenced DNA is TGTGCCAGCAGTTTATCGGGGGGGGAGGGCCGCTACGAGCAGTACTTC.